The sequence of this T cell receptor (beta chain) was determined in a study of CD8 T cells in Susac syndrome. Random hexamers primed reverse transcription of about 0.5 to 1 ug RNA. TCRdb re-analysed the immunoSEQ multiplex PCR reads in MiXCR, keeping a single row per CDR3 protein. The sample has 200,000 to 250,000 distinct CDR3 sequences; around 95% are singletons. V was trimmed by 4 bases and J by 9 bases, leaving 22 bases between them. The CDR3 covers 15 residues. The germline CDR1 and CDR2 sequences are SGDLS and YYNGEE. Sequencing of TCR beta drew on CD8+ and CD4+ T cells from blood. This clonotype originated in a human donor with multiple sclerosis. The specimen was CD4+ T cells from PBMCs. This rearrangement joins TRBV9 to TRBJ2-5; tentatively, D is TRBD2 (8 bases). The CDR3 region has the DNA TGTGCCAGCAGCCTCACCGGGAGGGGGCCTGGGGCCCAGTACTTC. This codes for CASSLTGRGPGAQYF.